A single count supports the clone carrying this TCR beta chain. The record originates from a study of CD8 T cells in Susac syndrome. Sequencing targeted TCR beta in blood CD8+ and CD4+ T cells. CDR1 and CDR2 from the germline V gene are SQVTM and ANQGSEA. V lost 0 bases, J lost 2 bases, and 11 bases stayed unmatched. The CDR3 contains 17 residues. After extraction with the RNeasy kit, about 0.45 to 1 ug of the RNA was reverse transcribed using random hexamers. By means of immunoSEQ multiplex PCR, TCR beta CDR3 spanning 54 Vbeta and 13 Jbeta underwent amplification. A single record per CDR3 protein comes from TCRdb applying MiXCR to the immunoSEQ multiplex PCR reads. The sample lists 160,000 or so distinct CDR3 sequences, over 85% occurring once.

The chain links TRBV29-1 to TRBJ2-3; 7 bases map to TRBD1. The TCR sequence derives from a human donor with multiple sclerosis. The sequenced sample consisted of CD8+ T cells from PBMCs. The CDR3, as DNA: TGCAGCGTTGAAGAGGCTATCACAGGGGTGCTCACAGATACGCAGTATTTT. It is translated as CSVEEAITGVLTDTQYF.